This paragraph covers one T cell receptor beta chain sequence. This clonotype was counted ten times or more. No cognate antigen has been identified for it. Qualities for individual bases were not recorded, and no much larger clone is one base off. Set within a cohort of healthcare workers in London, UK, this nested case-control study involved weekly PCR testing of nasopharyngeal swabs along with blood sampling. Healthcare workers were enrolled in the week of the UK lockdown, from 23 to 31 March 2020, and were followed every week for up to roughly 16 weeks. The data derive from a study of early T cells in non-severe SARS-CoV-2 infection (dated by TCRdb to the early 2020s). Study-level background: Because TCR sequencing was done on bulk RNA from unsorted whole blood, the alpha and beta chains could not be paired.

The CDR3 runs 17 residues from the cysteine to the phenylalanine. The sequence is cut down to CDR3 DNA, 51 bases in frame from base 1. The germline V gene provides CDR1 LGHNA and CDR2 YNFKEQ. V is cut by 0 bases and J by 1 base, and the space between the germline ends is 15 bases. Library preparation employed 5' RACE. Instrument used: NextSeq 500. Unique molecular identifiers were attached to individual cDNA molecules in the TCR library protocol so that sequencing error and PCR bias could be corrected. Both TCR alpha and beta chains were sequenced, and tight co-correlation was observed between alpha and beta sequence abundances in each sample. In the original analysis: Decombinator V4 was used to perform V gene, J gene and CDR3 annotation of TCR sequences. TCRs were defined as expanded if a significant change between any two time points was detected under a Poisson model with p below 0.0001. Abundances of TCRs were expressed as counts per million after normalisation to the total number of TCRs sequenced in each sample. MAIT TCRs were defined by TRAV1-2 paired with TRAJ12, TRAJ20 or TRAJ33, and iNKT TCRs by TRAV10 paired with TRAJ18. VDJdb, accessed 1 November 2021, was searched for CMV, EBV and SARS-CoV-2 annotated TCRs, with TCRs annotated for multiple antigens excluded. TCRdb ran its own pipeline on the public reads, namely fastp trimming at Q25 and MiXCR clone calling, and kept in-frame beta chains. Under each unique CDR3 protein, matching rows form one entry showing the most common genes and DNA. TCRdb, not the authors, supplied the V and J calls. A total of around 60,000 distinct CDR3 sequences appear in this sample, 10% of them only once. The ten largest clones take up 8.5% to 9.5% of the sample.

Findings and caveats that apply to the study as a whole: Matching against VDJdb was skewed toward anti-spike CD8 responses, likely underestimated virus-specific expansions, and missed private and CD4 specificities.

This clonotype originated in an adult who was a healthcare worker with PCR-confirmed SARS-CoV-2 infection or an uninfected control (not recorded which). The chain uses TRBV4-2 and TRBJ1-1; the D gene is perhaps TRBD1, from 6 matching bases. Sequencing input: whole blood. The sequenced DNA: TGTGCCAGCAGCCAAGATTACAGTGGCAGGGGGAACACTGAAGCTTTCTTT. Translated, this is CASSQDYSGRGNTEAFF.